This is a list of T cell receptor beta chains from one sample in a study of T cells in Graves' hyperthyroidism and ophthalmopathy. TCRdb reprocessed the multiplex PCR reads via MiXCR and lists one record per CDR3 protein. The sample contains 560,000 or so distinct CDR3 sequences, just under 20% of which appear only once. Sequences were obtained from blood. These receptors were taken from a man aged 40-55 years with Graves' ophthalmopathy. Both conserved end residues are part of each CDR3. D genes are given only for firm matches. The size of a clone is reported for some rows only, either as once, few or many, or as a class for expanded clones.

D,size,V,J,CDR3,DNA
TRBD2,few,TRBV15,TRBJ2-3,CATSSSGTSGSKDTQYF,TGTGCCACCAGCAGCTCCGGGACTAGCGGGAGTAAAGATACGCAGTATTTT
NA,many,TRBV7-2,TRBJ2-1,CASSRLHNEQFF,TGTGCCAGCAGTCGACTCCACAATGAGCAGTTCTTC
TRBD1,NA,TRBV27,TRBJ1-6,CASSLSIRGLRSYNSPLHF,TGTGCCAGCAGTTTATCGATAAGGGGGCTGAGGTCCTATAATTCACCCCTCCACTTT
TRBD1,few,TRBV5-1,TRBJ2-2,CASSYGQDGTGELFF,TGCGCCAGCAGCTACGGACAGGATGGAACCGGGGAGCTGTTTTTT
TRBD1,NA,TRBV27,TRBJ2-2,CASRFLGPGQGARKGGELFF,TGTGCCAGCAGATTCCTGGGCCCGGGACAGGGGGCCCGGAAGGGCGGGGAGCTGTTTTTT
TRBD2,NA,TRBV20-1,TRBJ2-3,CSALPTSGRSGTDAQYF,TGCAGTGCCCTCCCAACTAGCGGGAGAAGTGGGACAGATGCGCAGTATTTT
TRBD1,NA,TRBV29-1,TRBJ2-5,CSVGRQGLETQYF,TGCAGCGTTGGACGACAGGGTTTGGAGACCCAGTACTTC
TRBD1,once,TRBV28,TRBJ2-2,CASSPRHRGYDTGELFF,TGTGCCAGCAGTCCGCGCCACAGGGGGTATGACACCGGGGAGCTGTTTTTT
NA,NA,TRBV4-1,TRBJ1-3,CASSMLGGNTIYF,TGCGCCAGCAGCATGCTGGGTGGAAACACCATATATTTT
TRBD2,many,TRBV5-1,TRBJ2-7,CASSLVAGEGYEQYF,TGCGCCAGCAGCTTGGTGGCGGGAGAGGGTTACGAGCAGTACTTC
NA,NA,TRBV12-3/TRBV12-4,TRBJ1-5,CASSFSEWGGNQPQHF,TGTGCCAGCAGTTTTTCTGAGTGGGGAGGCAATCAGCCCCAGCATTTT
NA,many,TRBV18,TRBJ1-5,CASSPSRGNQPQHF,TGTGCCAGCAGTCCTAGTCGCGGCAATCAGCCCCAGCATTTT
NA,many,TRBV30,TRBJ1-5,CAWRSEDDQPQHF,TGTGCCTGGAGGTCAGAGGATGATCAGCCCCAGCATTTT
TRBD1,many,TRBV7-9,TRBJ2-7,CASSTPGQGKQYF,TGTGCCAGCAGCACGCCGGGACAGGGGAAGCAGTACTTC
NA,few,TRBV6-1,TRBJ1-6,CASSYKGNRGGSPLHF,TGTGCCAGCAGTTATAAGGGAAACCGGGGGGGTTCACCCCTCCACTTT
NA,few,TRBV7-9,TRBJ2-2,CASRGSTNTGELFF,TGTGCCAGCCGGGGCAGCACGAACACCGGGGAGCTGTTTTTT
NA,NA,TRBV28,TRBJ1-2,CASRPSGQNYGYTF,TGTGCCAGCAGACCCTCCGGACAGAACTATGGCTACACCTTC
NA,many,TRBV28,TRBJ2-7,CASSFGGLSYEQYF,TGTGCCAGCAGTTTCGGGGGATTATCCTACGAGCAGTACTTC
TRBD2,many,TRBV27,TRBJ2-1,CASSGGLAGEGEQFF,TGTGCCAGCAGTGGCGGCCTAGCGGGAGAGGGTGAGCAGTTCTTC
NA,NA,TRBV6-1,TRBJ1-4,CASRGGRDFSTNEKLFF,TGTGCCAGCAGAGGCGGTCGGGACTTCTCAACTAATGAAAAACTGTTTTTT
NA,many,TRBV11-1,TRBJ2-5,CASSFFTGTRKTQYF,TGTGCCAGCAGCTTCTTCACCGGGACGCGGAAGACCCAGTACTTC
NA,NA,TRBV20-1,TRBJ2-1,CSAEPGEGSYNEQFF,TGCAGTGCTGAGCCCGGCGAAGGCTCCTACAATGAGCAGTTCTTC
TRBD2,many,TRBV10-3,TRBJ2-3,CAIGTGTSGSADTQYF,TGTGCCATCGGGACCGGGACTAGCGGGAGCGCAGATACGCAGTATTTT
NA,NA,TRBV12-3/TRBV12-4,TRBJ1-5,CASSRGRVVEAQHF,TGTGCCAGCAGCCGGGGAAGGGTGGTAGAAGCCCAGCATTTT
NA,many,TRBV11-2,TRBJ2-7,CASSPLLGSDEQYF,TGTGCCAGCAGCCCCCTCCTTGGGAGCGACGAGCAGTACTTC
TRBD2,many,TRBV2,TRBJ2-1,CASSETAGLAGGYEQFF,TGTGCCAGCAGTGAAACTGCTGGACTAGCGGGGGGCTATGAGCAGTTCTTC
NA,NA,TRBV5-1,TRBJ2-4,CASSLEGFGNIQYF,TGCGCCAGCAGCCTGGAAGGGTTTGGAAACATTCAGTACTTC
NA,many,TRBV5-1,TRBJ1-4,CASSLWGADEKLFF,TGCGCCAGCAGCTTGTGGGGGGCGGATGAAAAACTGTTTTTT
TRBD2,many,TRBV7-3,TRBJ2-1,CASSLIAGGGNEQFF,TGTGCCAGCAGCTTAATAGCGGGGGGTGGTAATGAGCAGTTCTTC
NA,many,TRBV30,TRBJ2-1,CAWRRGQSGVDEQFF,TGTGCCTGGAGGAGGGGACAGTCGGGAGTTGATGAGCAGTTCTTC
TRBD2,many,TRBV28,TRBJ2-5,CASSSPGTSGKETQYF,TGTGCCAGCAGTTCCCCCGGGACTAGCGGAAAAGAGACCCAGTACTTC
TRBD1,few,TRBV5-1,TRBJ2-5,CASSFKTGGKETQYF,TGCGCCAGCAGCTTCAAGACAGGGGGTAAAGAGACCCAGTACTTC
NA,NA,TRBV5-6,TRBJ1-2,CASSLGRAASGYTF,TGTGCCAGCAGCTTGGGGAGGGCCGCGTCTGGCTACACCTTC
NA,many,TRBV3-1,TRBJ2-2,CASSHRGSASGELFF,TGTGCCAGCAGCCACCGCGGTAGCGCATCCGGGGAGCTGTTTTTT
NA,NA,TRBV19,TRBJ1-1,CASSIDQGKTEAFF,TGTGCCAGTAGTATAGATCAGGGTAAAACTGAAGCTTTCTTT
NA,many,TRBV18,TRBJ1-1,CASSPPSRVNTEAFF,TGTGCCAGCTCACCACCCTCCAGGGTGAACACTGAAGCTTTCTTT
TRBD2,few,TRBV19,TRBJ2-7,CASSTGLAGGDEQYF,TGTGCCAGTAGTACGGGACTAGCGGGAGGGGACGAGCAGTACTTC
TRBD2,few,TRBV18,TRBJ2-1,CASSPGGVNEQFF,TGTGCCAGCTCACCGGGGGGGGTGAATGAGCAGTTCTTC
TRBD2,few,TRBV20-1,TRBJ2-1,CSARESGKQFF,TGCAGTGCTAGAGAAAGCGGGAAGCAGTTCTTC
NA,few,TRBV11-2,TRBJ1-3,CASSLRSAGSGNTIYF,TGTGCCAGCAGCTTAAGGAGCGCCGGGTCTGGAAACACCATATATTTT
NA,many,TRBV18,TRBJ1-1,CASSPSLDTEAFF,TGTGCCAGCTCACCCAGCCTCGACACTGAAGCTTTCTTT
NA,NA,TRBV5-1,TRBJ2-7,CASSLFHLHEQYF,TGCGCCAGCAGCTTGTTCCATCTCCACGAGCAGTACTTC
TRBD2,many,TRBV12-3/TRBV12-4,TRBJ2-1,CASSSQRGRGSYNEQFF,TGTGCCAGCAGTTCTCAGCGGGGGAGAGGCTCCTACAATGAGCAGTTCTTC
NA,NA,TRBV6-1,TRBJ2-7,CASSEGPPSYEQYF,TGTGCCAGCAGTGAGGGACCGCCCTCCTACGAGCAGTACTTC
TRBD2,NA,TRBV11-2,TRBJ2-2,CASSWGLAGGANTGELFF,TGTGCCAGCAGCTGGGGACTAGCGGGAGGCGCGAACACCGGGGAGCTGTTTTTT
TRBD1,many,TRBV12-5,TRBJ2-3,CASGRNRGPADTQYF,TGTGCTAGTGGCCGAAACAGGGGGCCCGCAGATACGCAGTATTTT
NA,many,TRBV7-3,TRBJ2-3,CASSSTVNPTDTQYF,TGTGCCAGCAGCTCGACAGTCAACCCCACAGATACGCAGTATTTT
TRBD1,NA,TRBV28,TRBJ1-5,CASRRTGIHQPQHF,TGTGCCAGCAGGCGGACAGGAATTCATCAGCCCCAGCATTTT
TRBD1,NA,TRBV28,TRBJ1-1,CASRDRFEAFF,TGTGCCAGCCGGGACAGATTTGAAGCTTTCTTT
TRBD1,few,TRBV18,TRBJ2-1,CASSPGTGREQFF,TGTGCCAGCTCACCAGGGACAGGGCGTGAGCAGTTCTTC
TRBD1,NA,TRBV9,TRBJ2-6,CASRGMTGAGANVLTF,TGTGCCAGCAGGGGAATGACAGGGGCTGGGGCCAACGTCCTGACTTTC
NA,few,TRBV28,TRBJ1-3,CASSSVGGGNTIYF,TGTGCCAGCAGTTCTGTCGGCGGTGGAAACACCATATATTTT
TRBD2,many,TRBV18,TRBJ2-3,CASSQTGGATDTQYF,TGTGCCAGCTCTCAAACGGGGGGGGCGACAGATACGCAGTATTTT